This TCR beta chain was sequenced in a study of response to subunit inactivated influenza vaccine. Study-level points and caveats: Few additional T cells are recruited per seasonal influenza vaccination, authors suggested.

Trimming stripped 5 bases from V and 0 bases from J, with 15 bases between. Germline V gives CDR1 SGHAT, CDR2 FQNNGV. The CDR3 is made up of 16 amino acids. TCRdb fed the RT-PCR reads into MiXCR, producing one record per CDR3 protein. The sample holds about 190,000 distinct CDR3 sequences, approximately 14% seen once. A note on this clonotype: Its cognate antigen is unknown.

The chain joins TRBV11-2 to TRBJ2-3, with D hard to call. Sequenced here: CD8+ T cells sorted from PBMCs, sampled 5 to 6 days after vaccination. This clonotype was obtained from a man in his fifties or sixties who received an inactivated influenza vaccine. The chain's CDR3 is CASSLSPRHSTDTQYF. DNA of the CDR3: TGTGCCAGCAGCCTCTCCCCAAGGCACAGCACAGATACGCAGTATTTT.